These 22 T cell receptor beta chains share one sample of origin, sequenced in a study of blood T cells in healthy people across ages. Primers used in a second PCR of roughly 7 to 11 cycles were a sample-barcoded 5' primer and a J-beta primer mix. TCRdb re-derived calls from the 5' RACE reads in MiXCR, one entry per CDR3 protein. The sample gives 600,000 or so distinct CDR3 sequences, approximately 30% of which show up once; 15% to 18% is in the top ten. Sequenced input: blood. These receptors all stem from a woman of 80 years or more in good health.

The rearrangement joins TRBV18 to TRBJ2-4; D is perhaps TRBD1 (7 bases). Germline CDR1 reads KGHSH; CDR2 reads LQKENI. V dropped 5 bases and J dropped 3 bases, with 20 bases sitting between them. The length of the CDR3 is 17 residues. For the CDR3, the DNA is TGTGCCAGCTCAAAACTTATCCCAGGGGGAGGCAAAAACATTCAGTACTTC. Translating gives CASSKLIPGGGKNIQYF.

This chain links TRBV5-1 with TRBJ2-2; 8 bases map to TRBD2. The CDR3 contains 15 residues. Trimming at V came to 4 bases and at J to 7 bases, leaving 9 bases not matched to a gene. The germline CDR1 and CDR2 sequences are SGHRS and YFSETQ. The CDR3, as DNA: TGCGCCAGCAGCGTTACGACTAGCGCCGGCGGGGAGCTGTTTTTT. Translating it yields CASSVTTSAGGELFF.

The V and J genes are TRBV20-1 and TRBJ1-1, with D unresolved. The germline V gene encodes CDR1 DFQATT and CDR2 SNEGSKA (reference sequence). The CDR3 length is 13 residues. V was shortened by 7 bases and J by 6 bases, with 18 bases between the two germline ends. The CDR3, as DNA: TGCAGTGGCATACAACCGGGAAACGCTGAAGCTTTCTTT. It encodes CSGIQPGNAEAFF.

This clonotype was counted only a few times. The J gene is TRBJ1-5, the V gene TRBV6-6, with TRBD1 identical over 8 bases. The CDR3 extends over 14 amino acids. Germline V CDR1 and CDR2: MNHNY, SVGAGI (reference sequence). Germline trimming cut 6 bases from V and 5 bases from J; bases unmatched to any gene: 6. CDR3 nucleotides: TGTGCCAGCAGCTGGACAGGGCCCCATCAGCCCCAGCATTTT. Its translation is CASSWTGPHQPQHF.

This clonotype occurred many times. This sequence may be a read error, since a much larger clone differs from it by one base. V usage is TRBV6-2 or TRBV6-3 and J usage is TRBJ2-5; 11 bases align to TRBD2. The CDR3 sequence is 15 residues long. The V gene end was trimmed by 6 bases and the J gene end by 11 bases; junction bases not matched to a gene: 14. The germline gives CDR1 MNHEY, CDR2 SVGEGT. The chain's CDR3 is CASRNSGGASNEQYF. For the CDR3, the DNA is TGTGCCAGCAGGAATAGCGGGGGGGCCTCGAATGAGCAGTACTTC.

V gene TRBV18 combines with J gene TRBJ1-3, with D perhaps TRBD1 (5 bases). V was pared by 4 bases and J by 0 bases, with 10 bases between. The CDR3 length is 15 residues. CDR1 and CDR2 from the germline V gene are KGHSH and LQKENI. The CDR3 protein is CASSRMGTSGNTIYF. Written as DNA, the CDR3 is TGTGCCAGCTCACGGATGGGGACCTCTGGAAACACCATATATTTT.

The rearrangement links TRBV15 to TRBJ2-2, with D unclear. This CDR3 has 12 amino acids. Deletions cut 3 bases from V and 6 bases from J, with 5 bases between. CDR1 is LNHNV, CDR2 YYDKDF, per germline (reference sequence). The CDR3 loop is CATSSSAGELFF. For the CDR3, the DNA is TGTGCCACCAGCAGTTCAGCCGGGGAGCTGTTTTTT. The full variable domain, its missing parts supplied by reference TRBV15 and TRBJ2-2, is DAMVIQNPRYQVTQFGKPVTLSCSQTLNHNVMYWYQQKSSQAPKLLFHYYDKDFNNEADTPDNFQSRRPNTSFCFLDIRSPGLGDTAMYLCATSSSAGELFFGEGSRLTVL.

This clonotype came up many times. The chain carries TRBV29-1 and TRBJ2-7; 8 nucleotides match TRBD1. CDR3 size: 13 residues. CDR1 SQVTM and CDR2 ANQGSEA come from the germline V gene. The trim removed 4 bases at V and 6 bases at J, leaving 8 bases unmatched. The CDR3 sequence: CSVVLRTGTEQYF. CDR3 in DNA: TGCAGCGTTGTACTCCGGACAGGGACCGAGCAGTACTTC.

A word on this clonotype: This could be a read error, since a much larger clone is one nucleotide away. The chain carries TRBV7-9 and TRBJ2-5; maybe TRBD1 (6 bases). TRBJ2-7 matches the DNA end more closely, so the J call is doubtful. This CDR3 has 16 residues. Germline CDR1 SEHNR, CDR2 FQNEAQ (reference sequence). In DNA, the CDR3 is TGTGCCAGCAGCACTATGGACAGCAGAAAGCCCTACGAGCAGTACTTC. Residues: CASSTMDSRKPYEQYF.

The V and J genes are TRBV19 and TRBJ1-2, with D maybe TRBD1 (5 bases). Trimming removed 8 bases at V and 4 bases at J, with 23 bases between. There are 16 residues in the CDR3. The germline gives CDR1 LNHDA, CDR2 SQIVND (reference sequence). The CDR3 bases are TGTGCCAGTCAGAGCGAGGGGTCAGCGTCTCTCTATGGCTACACCTTC. Protein sequence: CASQSEGSASLYGYTF.

A note on this clonotype: A much bigger clone sits one base away, suggesting this may be a read error. The chain recombines TRBV29-1 with TRBJ1-4; 8 bases align to TRBD1. The CDR3 has 13 amino acids. The germline CDR1 and CDR2 sequences are SQVTM and ANQGSEA. The CDR3 region has the DNA TGCAGCGCCGGACAGGAGACAGGGGAAAAACGGTTTTTT. Translated, it gives CSAGQETGEKRFF.

On this clonotype: One end of the junction fails to match germline, which may point to a read error. The chain combines TRBV6-5 with TRBJ1-1; maybe TRBD1 (6 bases). This CDR3 has 18 residues. Germline-derived CDR1 and CDR2 are MNHEY and SVGAGI. For the CDR3, the DNA is TGTGCCAGCAGTTACTCGAACAGGGTTAACGGAAGGAACGCTGAAGCTTTCTTT. Its protein is CASSYSNRVNGRNAEAFF.

There are many counts of this clonotype. The chain uses TRBV20-1 and TRBJ2-3; 11 bases align to TRBD2. Per germline, CDR1 DFQATT and CDR2 SNEGSKA (reference sequence). The CDR3 runs to 16 residues. V lost 6 bases and J lost 5; bases outside the gene matches: 13. This CDR3 reads CSALPGLAVGKDTQYF. DNA for the CDR3: TGCAGTGCCCTCCCGGGACTAGCGGTTGGTAAAGATACGCAGTATTTT.

This clonotype was detected ten times or more. A read error may produce the germline difference seen at one junction end. This sequence joins TRBV20-1 and TRBJ2-6; D gene ambiguous. Germline assignment: CDR1 DFQATT and CDR2 SNEGSKA (reference sequence). The CDR3 covers 12 residues. DNA for the CDR3: TGCAGTGCGAGCTCTAGGGCCAACGTCCTGACTTTC. Residues: CSASSRANVLTF.

About this clonotype: A much larger clone is a single base away; this may be a read error. J is TRBJ2-1 and V is TRBV10-3; TRBD2 matches 8 bases. Germline CDR1 and CDR2: ENHRY and SYGVKD. The CDR3 has 16 amino acids. The CDR3 loop is CATSERLGLVSNEQFF. The DNA for the CDR3 is TGTGCCACCAGTGAGCGACTGGGACTAGTCAGTAATGAGCAGTTCTTC.

This clonotype occurred many times. The rearrangement uses TRBV5-6 and TRBJ2-1; no reliable D call. The V end was cut by 4 bases, the J end by 12 bases, with 14 bases between. CDR1 and CDR2 from the germline V gene are SGHDT and YYEEEE. This CDR3 comprises 12 residues. In nucleotides, the CDR3 is TGTGCCAGCAGCGGAGTCTATCCCGTGCAGTTCTTC. Residues: CASSGVYPVQFF.

This clonotype was counted ten times or more. The V and J genes are TRBV9 and TRBJ2-5; 10 nucleotides align to TRBD1. Germline trimming cut 0 bases from V and 5 bases from J; bases unmatched to any gene: 4. This CDR3 has 15 residues. From germline, CDR1 is SGDLS and CDR2 YYNGEE. The CDR3 coding sequence is TGTGCCAGCAGCGTAGGACAGGGGGCGCCTGAGACCCAGTACTTC. It codes for CASSVGQGAPETQYF.

This clonotype has ten or more counts. The V call is TRBV2, the J call TRBJ2-5; D gene uncertain. V gave up 7 bases and J gave up 9 bases, with 9 bases separating them. Germline V gene sequence: CDR1 SNHLY, CDR2 FYNNEI. The CDR3 consists of 10 residues. DNA of the CDR3: TGTGCCAGCATCGGTGGGGCCCAGTACTTC. Amino acids: CASIGGAQYF. Variable domain in full (rest from reference TRBV2 and TRBJ2-5): EPEVTQTPSHQVTQMGQEVILRCVPISNHLYFYWYRQILGQKVEFLVSFYNNEISEKSEIFDDQFSVERPDGSNFTLKIRSTKLEDSAMYFCASIGGAQYFGPGTRLLVL.

With respect to this clonotype: A much larger clone differs from this one at a single base, so this may be a read error. This chain joins TRBV20-1 and TRBJ1-5; tentative D call: TRBD1 (6 bases). This CDR3 is 13 amino acids long. V was shortened by 6 bases and J by 9 bases, with 18 bases between the two germline ends. CDR1 and CDR2 from the germline V gene are DFQATT and SNEGSKA (reference sequence). The CDR3 region is CSAHHRENGPQHF. The CDR3 DNA sequence: TGCAGTGCCCATCACAGGGAGAACGGGCCCCAGCATTTT.

This clonotype came up many times. This chain uses TRBV6-6 with TRBJ2-4, with D possibly being TRBD2 (5 bases). This CDR3 is built from 14 residues. Germline V gene data show CDR1 as MNHNY and CDR2 as SVGAGI (reference sequence). Between the trimmed V and J ends, which lost 6 bases and 6 bases, there was a span of 15 bases. DNA of the CDR3: TGTGCCAGCAGCCTCGGACTGAATCGAAACATTCAGTACTTC. It codes for CASSLGLNRNIQYF.

This clonotype has more than one count but fewer than ten. The chain has TRBV5-1 and TRBJ2-2, with a weak D call TRBD2 (6 bases). Germline V gene sequence: CDR1 SGHRS, CDR2 YFSETQ. This CDR3 comprises 15 residues. V lost 4 bases to trimming and J lost 5 bases, with 15 bases between them. CDR3 in DNA: TGCGCCAGCAGCCGGGAGCCGTCACTGACCGGGGAGCTGTTTTTT. Residues: CASSREPSLTGELFF.

The rearrangement links TRBV20-1 to TRBJ1-4, with TRBD1 as a possible D gene (5 bases). Germline V gene sequence: CDR1 DFQATT, CDR2 SNEGSKA (reference sequence). Trimming removed 3 bases at V and 6 bases at J, with 17 bases between. The CDR3 spans 15 residues. CDR3 in amino acids: CSASYAGRGDEKLFF. CDR3 in DNA: TGCAGTGCTAGTTATGCGGGGCGGGGGGATGAAAAACTGTTTTTT.